The 14 T cell receptor beta chains given below trace back to one sample, sequenced in a study of beta chain features in type 1 diabetes. General observations from the study: People with Type 1 diabetes carried modestly yet significantly shorter TCRB CDR3s in all four CD4+ subsets.

Every isolated RNA sample was fully reverse transcribed, so sequencing captured expressed TCRB transcripts. Some clones are missing from TCRdb's copy, which holds only in-frame ones; the method was immunoSEQ multiplex PCR. The table includes approximately 730,000 clones, about an eighth detected once. The antigens for these receptors are not known. The sample was naive CD4+ T cells from blood. The receptors derive from a man aged 18 to 29 with type 1 diabetes.

The chain carries TRBV7-9 and TRBJ1-1, with 7 bases aligning to TRBD1. This CDR3 contains 14 residues. Per the germline V gene, CDR1 is SEHNR and CDR2 is FQNEAQ (reference sequence). Trimming removed 3 bases from V and 8 bases from J; junction bases left unmatched: 9. CDR3 nucleotide sequence: TGTGCCAGCAGCTTCGCACAGGGGCATTCCGAAGCTTTCTTT. Amino acids: CASSFAQGHSEAFF.

The CDR3 DNA follows: TGTGCCAGCTCACCACCGGGCCAGTACGGAGAGACCCAGTACTTC. This codes for CASSPPGQYGETQYF. The chain links TRBV18 to TRBJ2-5; D is unresolved. CDR3 length equals 15 residues. The V and J ends lost 0 bases and 4 bases respectively, with 12 bases between them. Germline-derived CDR1 and CDR2 are KGHSH and LQKENI.

This clone appeared a few times. V usage is TRBV6-6 and J usage is TRBJ2-5; 7 bases map to TRBD2. The germline gives CDR1 MNHNY, CDR2 SVGAGI (reference sequence). V lost 2 bases to trimming and J lost 0 bases; unmatched junction nucleotides: 6. The CDR3 runs 16 residues. The CDR3, as DNA: TGTGCCAGCAGTTACGGGGTCGGGGGGTACCAAGAGACCCAGTACTTC. Amino acids: CASSYGVGGYQETQYF.

The rearrangement uses TRBV15 and TRBJ2-2; D may correspond to TRBD1 or TRBD2 (5 bases each). The CDR3 contains 16 residues. V was clipped by 0 bases and J by 5 bases, with 13 bases between them. Germline CDR1 LNHNV, CDR2 YYDKDF (reference sequence). The CDR3 loop is CATSREVGRETGELFF. The CDR3, as DNA: TGTGCCACCAGCAGAGAGGTGGGCAGGGAGACCGGGGAGCTGTTTTTT.

The V gene is TRBV10-3, the J gene TRBJ1-1; TRBD1 agrees at 7 bases. The ends lost 4 bases at V and 0 bases at J; junction bases unmatched: 5. Germline lookup yields CDR1 ENHRY and CDR2 SYGVKD. This CDR3 contains 15 residues. In DNA form, the CDR3 reads TGTGCCATCAGTGGACAGGGTTTAATGAACACTGAAGCTTTCTTT. This translates into CAISGQGLMNTEAFF.

The chain employs TRBV7-3 and TRBJ2-1; D uncertain. V shed 5 bases and J shed 8 bases, with 13 bases lying between them. There are 13 residues in the CDR3. CDR1 SGHTA and CDR2 FQGTGA come from the germline V gene. CDR3 residues: CASSPVSGDEQFF. For the CDR3, the DNA is TGTGCCAGCAGCCCTGTTAGTGGAGATGAGCAGTTCTTC.

This chain connects TRBV30 to TRBJ2-7; no clear D. This CDR3 has 13 residues. Germline-derived CDR1 and CDR2 are GTSNPN and SVGIG (reference sequence). Trimming stripped 5 bases from V and 3 bases from J, with 14 bases between. CDR3 sequence (DNA): TGTGCCTGGTTCAGAATCCCGAACTACGAGCAGTACTTC. This gives the protein CAWFRIPNYEQYF. The full variable domain, completed using reference TRBV30 and TRBJ2-7, is SQTIHQWPATLVQPVGSPLSLECTVEGTSNPNLYWYRQAAGRGLQLLFYSVGIGQISSEVPQNLSASRPQDRQFILSSKKLLLSDSGFYLCAWFRIPNYEQYFGPGTRLTVT.

The chain links TRBV29-1 to TRBJ1-2, with D possibly matching TRBD1 (5 bases). Germline V gene sequence: CDR1 SQVTM, CDR2 ANQGSEA. V dropped 7 bases and J dropped 8 bases, with 17 bases sitting between them. The CDR3 has 12 residues. The CDR3 is CSAEDDSGGYTF. In DNA form, the CDR3 reads TGCAGCGCTGAGGACGACAGTGGGGGCTACACCTTC.

The chain joins TRBV20-1 to TRBJ1-1, with D perhaps TRBD1 (5 bases). Germline V lookup: CDR1 DFQATT, CDR2 SNEGSKA (reference sequence). This CDR3 region has 11 residues. The CDR3 reads CSSGGNTEAFF. CDR3 coding DNA: TGCAGCTCGGGGGGAAACACTGAAGCTTTCTTT.

This chain uses TRBV2 with TRBJ1-1; D call uncertain. CDR1 and CDR2 from the germline V gene are SNHLY and FYNNEI. V was cut by 6 bases and J by 6 bases, with 20 bases left in between. CDR3 size: 15 residues. CDR3: CASSVVRLPAAEAFF. The CDR3 DNA follows: TGTGCCAGCAGCGTCGTGCGGCTGCCTGCGGCTGAAGCTTTCTTT.

The CDR3 spells CASSEYTANTEAFF. CDR3 nucleotides: TGTGCCAGCAGTGAATATACAGCGAACACTGAAGCTTTCTTT. V and J are TRBV25-1 and TRBJ1-1; no firm D call. Trimming removed 0 bases at V and 1 base at J, with 6 bases between. This CDR3 is 14 amino acids long. Per germline, CDR1 MGHDK and CDR2 SYGVNS.

This clone was counted between two and nine times. The chain couples TRBV4-2 to TRBJ2-7, with a weak D call TRBD2 (6 bases). Germline lookup yields CDR1 LGHNA and CDR2 YNFKEQ. Trimming took 1 base from V and 4 from J, leaving 23 bases between them. The CDR3 extends over 18 amino acids. CDR3 DNA sequence: TGTGCCAGCAGCCAAGTAACTATGAACGGGGGAAGCTCGTACGAGCAGTACTTC. Protein product: CASSQVTMNGGSSYEQYF.

The chain is built from TRBV18 and TRBJ2-1; D unresolved. V lost 1 base to trimming and J lost 0 bases, with 10 bases between them. CDR1 KGHSH and CDR2 LQKENI come from the germline V gene. CDR3 length: 16 residues. In DNA, the CDR3 is TGTGCCAGCTCACCACTTCAAGGAGACTCCTACAATGAGCAGTTCTTC. It encodes CASSPLQGDSYNEQFF.

This clone was seen only a few times. The J gene is TRBJ2-5, the V gene TRBV7-2; TRBD2 aligns across 9 bases. Germline V gene sequence: CDR1 SGHTA, CDR2 FQGNSA. The V gene end was trimmed by 5 bases and the J gene end by 4 bases; junction bases not matched to a gene: 5. This CDR3 region has 14 residues. The CDR3 DNA reads TGTGCCAGCAGCGTGGGACTAGCCGTAGAGACCCAGTACTTC. Translated, it gives CASSVGLAVETQYF.